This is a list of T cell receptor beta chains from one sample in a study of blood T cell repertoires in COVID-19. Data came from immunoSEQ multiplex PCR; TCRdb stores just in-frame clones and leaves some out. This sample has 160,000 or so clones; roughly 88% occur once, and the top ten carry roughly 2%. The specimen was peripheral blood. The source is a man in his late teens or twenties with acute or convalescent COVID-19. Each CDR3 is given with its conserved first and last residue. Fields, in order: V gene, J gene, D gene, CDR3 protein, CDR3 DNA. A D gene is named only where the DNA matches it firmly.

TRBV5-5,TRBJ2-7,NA,CASSRELDRLGTVLAQYF,TGTGCCAGCAGCAGAGAGCTGGACAGGCTCGGGACTGTACTGGCTCAGTACTTC
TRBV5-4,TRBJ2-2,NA,CASSGGGRRAGELFF,TGTGCCAGCAGCGGGGGGGGGCGGAGAGCCGGGGAGCTGTTTTTT
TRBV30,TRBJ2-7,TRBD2,CAWSVPGLAVSNEQYF,TGTGCCTGGAGTGTACCAGGACTAGCCGTCTCAAACGAGCAGTACTTC
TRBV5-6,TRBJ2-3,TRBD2,CASSLGPSGILPSTDTQYF,TGTGCCAGCAGCTTGGGCCCTAGCGGGATCCTCCCTAGCACAGATACGCAGTATTTT
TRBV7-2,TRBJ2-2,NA,CASSFGHKSGELFF,TGTGCCAGCAGCTTTGGTCACAAGTCCGGGGAGCTGTTTTTT
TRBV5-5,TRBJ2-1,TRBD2,CASSFSSGGLLLGNEQFF,TGTGCCAGCAGCTTTTCTAGCGGGGGCCTCTTATTGGGAAATGAGCAGTTCTTC
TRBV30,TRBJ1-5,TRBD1,CAWSVQGAGQPQHF,TGTGCCTGGAGTGTACAGGGGGCGGGTCAGCCCCAGCATTTT
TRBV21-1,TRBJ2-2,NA,CASSKQGYANTGELFF,TGTGCCAGCAGCAAACAGGGTTACGCGAACACCGGGGAGCTGTTTTTT
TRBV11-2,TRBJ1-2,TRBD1,CASSSLQGARGVRGYTF,TGTGCCAGCAGCAGCTTACAGGGGGCGCGAGGTGTGCGTGGCTACACCTTC
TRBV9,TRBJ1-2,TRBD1,CASSASGQAGTF,TGTGCCAGCAGCGCCTCGGGACAGGCAGGAACCTTC
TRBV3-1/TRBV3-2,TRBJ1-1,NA,CASSQSGRMMNTEAFF,TGTGCCAGCAGCCAGTCAGGGAGGATGATGAACACTGAAGCTTTCTTT
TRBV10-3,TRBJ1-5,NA,CATSAGEMSNQPQHF,TGTGCCACCTCAGCCGGGGAGATGAGCAATCAGCCCCAGCATTTT
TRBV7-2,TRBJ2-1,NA,CASSLDRAPYNEQFF,TGTGCCAGCAGCTTAGACAGGGCCCCCTACAATGAGCAGTTCTTC
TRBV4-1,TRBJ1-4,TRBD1,CASSPLPDRAINEKLFF,TGCGCCAGCAGCCCCCTCCCCGACAGGGCCATTAATGAAAAACTGTTTTTT
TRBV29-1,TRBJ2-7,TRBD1,CSVGGRGRHEQYF,TGCAGCGTTGGGGGCAGGGGGCGGCACGAGCAGTACTTC
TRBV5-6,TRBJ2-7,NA,CASSSRRGLTYEQYF,TGTGCCAGCAGCTCGCGGCGAGGTCTCACCTACGAGCAGTACTTC